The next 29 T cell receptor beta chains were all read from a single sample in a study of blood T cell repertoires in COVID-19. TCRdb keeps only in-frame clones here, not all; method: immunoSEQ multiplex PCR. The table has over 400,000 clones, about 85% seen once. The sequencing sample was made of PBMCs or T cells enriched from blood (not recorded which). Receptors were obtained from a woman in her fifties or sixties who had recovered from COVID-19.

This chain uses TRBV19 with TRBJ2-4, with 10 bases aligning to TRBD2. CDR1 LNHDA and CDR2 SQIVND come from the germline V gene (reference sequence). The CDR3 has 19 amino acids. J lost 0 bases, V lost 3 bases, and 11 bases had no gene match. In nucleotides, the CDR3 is TGTGCCAGTAGTATCCGGGGAACTAGCGGGGAACTAGCCAAAAACATTCAGTACTTC. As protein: CASSIRGTSGELAKNIQYF.

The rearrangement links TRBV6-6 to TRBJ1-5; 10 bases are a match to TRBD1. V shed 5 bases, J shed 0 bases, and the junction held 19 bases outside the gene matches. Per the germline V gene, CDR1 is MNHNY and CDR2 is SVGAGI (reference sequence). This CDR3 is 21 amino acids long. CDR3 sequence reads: CASSQTRAGTGATYSNQPQHF. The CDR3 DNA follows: TGTGCCAGCAGTCAAACCCGAGCCGGGACAGGGGCGACTTATAGCAATCAGCCCCAGCATTTT.

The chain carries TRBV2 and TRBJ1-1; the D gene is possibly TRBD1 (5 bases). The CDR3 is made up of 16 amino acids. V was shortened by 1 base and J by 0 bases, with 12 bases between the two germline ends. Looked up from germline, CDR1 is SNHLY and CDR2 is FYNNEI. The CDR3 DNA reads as TGTGCCAGCAGTGAAGTATTACAGGCGTTGAACACTGAAGCTTTCTTT. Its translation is CASSEVLQALNTEAFF.

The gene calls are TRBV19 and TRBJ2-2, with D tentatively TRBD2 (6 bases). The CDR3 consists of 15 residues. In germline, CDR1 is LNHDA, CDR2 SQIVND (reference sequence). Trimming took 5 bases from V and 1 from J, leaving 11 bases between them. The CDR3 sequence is CASSGAGQNTGELFF. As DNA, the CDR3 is TGTGCCAGTAGTGGGGCGGGGCAGAACACCGGGGAGCTGTTTTTT.

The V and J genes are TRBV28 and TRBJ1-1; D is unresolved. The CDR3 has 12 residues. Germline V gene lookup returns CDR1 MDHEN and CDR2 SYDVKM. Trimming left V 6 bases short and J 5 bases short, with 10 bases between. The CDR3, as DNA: TGTGCCAGCAGACTAAGCCGGACTGAAGCTTTCTTT. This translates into CASRLSRTEAFF.

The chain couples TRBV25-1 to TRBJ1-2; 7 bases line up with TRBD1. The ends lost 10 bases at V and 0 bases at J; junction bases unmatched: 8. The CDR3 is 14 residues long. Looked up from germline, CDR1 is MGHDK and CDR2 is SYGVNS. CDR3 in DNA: TGTGCCAACAAAGGACAGGCCCCTAACTATGGCTACACCTTC. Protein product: CANKGQAPNYGYTF.

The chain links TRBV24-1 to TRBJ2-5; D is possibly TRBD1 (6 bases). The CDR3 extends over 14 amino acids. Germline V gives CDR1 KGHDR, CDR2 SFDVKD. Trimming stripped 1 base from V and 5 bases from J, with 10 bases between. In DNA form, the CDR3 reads TGTGCCACCAGTGATTTCAGGGGCGCGGAGACCCAGTACTTC. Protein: CATSDFRGAETQYF.

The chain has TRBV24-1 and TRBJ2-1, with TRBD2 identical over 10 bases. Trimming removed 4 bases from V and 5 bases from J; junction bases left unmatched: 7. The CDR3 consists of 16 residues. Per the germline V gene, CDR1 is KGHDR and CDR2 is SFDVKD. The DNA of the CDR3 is TGTGCCACCAGTGAACAAAGCGGGGGGGCCCACAATGAGCAGTTCTTC. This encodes CATSEQSGGAHNEQFF.

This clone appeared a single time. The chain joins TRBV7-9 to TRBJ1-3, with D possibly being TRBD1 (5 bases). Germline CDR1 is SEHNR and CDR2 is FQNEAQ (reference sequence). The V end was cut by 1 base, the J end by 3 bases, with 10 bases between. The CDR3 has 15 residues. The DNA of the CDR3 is TGTGCCAGCAGCTTAGGAGGAAGGGGTGGAAACACCATATATTTT. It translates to CASSLGGRGGNTIYF.

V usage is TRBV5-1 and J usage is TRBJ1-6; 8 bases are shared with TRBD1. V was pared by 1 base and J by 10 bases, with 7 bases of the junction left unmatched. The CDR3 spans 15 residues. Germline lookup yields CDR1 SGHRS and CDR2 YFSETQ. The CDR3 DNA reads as TGCGCCAGCAGCTTGCCGCGACAGGGGTTCTCACCCCTCCACTTT. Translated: CASSLPRQGFSPLHF.

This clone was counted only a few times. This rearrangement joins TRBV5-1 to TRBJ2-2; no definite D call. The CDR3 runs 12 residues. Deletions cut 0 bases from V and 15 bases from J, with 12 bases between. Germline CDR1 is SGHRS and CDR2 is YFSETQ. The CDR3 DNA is TGCGCCAGCAGCTTGGGCGACACCGAAGTGTTTTTT. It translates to CASSLGDTEVFF.

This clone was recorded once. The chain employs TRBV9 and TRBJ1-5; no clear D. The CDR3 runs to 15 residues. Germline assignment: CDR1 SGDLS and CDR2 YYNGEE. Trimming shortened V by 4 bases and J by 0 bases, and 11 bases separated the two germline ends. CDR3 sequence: CASSPDGYSNQPQHF. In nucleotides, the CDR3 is TGTGCCAGCAGCCCTGACGGGTATAGCAATCAGCCCCAGCATTTT.

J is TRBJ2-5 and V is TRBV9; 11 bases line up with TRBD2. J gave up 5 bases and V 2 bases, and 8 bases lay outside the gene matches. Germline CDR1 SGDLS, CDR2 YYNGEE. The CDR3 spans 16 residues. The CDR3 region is CASSVGSGGARETQYF. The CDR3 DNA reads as TGTGCCAGCAGCGTGGGTAGCGGGGGGGCCCGGGAGACCCAGTACTTC.

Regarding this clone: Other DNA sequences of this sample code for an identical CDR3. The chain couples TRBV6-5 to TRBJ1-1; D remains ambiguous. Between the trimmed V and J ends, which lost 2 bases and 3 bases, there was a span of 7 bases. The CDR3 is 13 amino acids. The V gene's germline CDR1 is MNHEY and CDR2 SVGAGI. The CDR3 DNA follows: TGTGCCAGCAGTTACAGGAGGGACACTGAAGCTTTCTTT. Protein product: CASSYRRDTEAFF.

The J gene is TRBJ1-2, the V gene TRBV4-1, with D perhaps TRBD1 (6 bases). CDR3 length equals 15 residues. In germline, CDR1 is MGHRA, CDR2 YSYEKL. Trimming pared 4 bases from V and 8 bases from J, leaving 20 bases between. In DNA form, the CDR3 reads TGCGCCAGCAGCCGATTCAGGGGCGTTTTTGACGGCTACACCTTC. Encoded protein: CASSRFRGVFDGYTF.

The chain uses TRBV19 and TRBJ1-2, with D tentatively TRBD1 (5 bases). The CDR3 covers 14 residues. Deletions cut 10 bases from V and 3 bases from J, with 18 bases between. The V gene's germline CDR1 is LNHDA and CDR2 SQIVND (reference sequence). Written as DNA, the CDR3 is TGTGCCACTTCAAAGTGGCGGGGGGACTATGGCTACACCTTC. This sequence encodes CATSKWRGDYGYTF. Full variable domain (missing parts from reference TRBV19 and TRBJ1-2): DGGITQSPKYLFRKEGQNVTLSCEQNLNHDAMYWYRQDPGQGLRLIYYSQIVNDFQKGDIAEGYSVSREKKESFPLTVTSAQKNPTAFYLCATSKWRGDYGYTFGSGTRLTVV.

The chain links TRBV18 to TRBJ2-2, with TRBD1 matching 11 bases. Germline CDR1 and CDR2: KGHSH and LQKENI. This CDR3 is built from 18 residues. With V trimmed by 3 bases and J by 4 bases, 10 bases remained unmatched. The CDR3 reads CASSPLKGQGARTGELFF. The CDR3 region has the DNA TGTGCCAGCTCACCCCTTAAAGGACAGGGGGCTCGCACCGGGGAGCTGTTTTTT.

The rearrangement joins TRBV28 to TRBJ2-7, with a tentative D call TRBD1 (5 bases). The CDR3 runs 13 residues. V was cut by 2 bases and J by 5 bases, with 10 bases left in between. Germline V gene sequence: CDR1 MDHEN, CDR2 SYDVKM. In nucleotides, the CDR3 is TGTGCCAGCAGTTTAATTTCAGGGAACGAGCAGTACTTC. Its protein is CASSLISGNEQYF.

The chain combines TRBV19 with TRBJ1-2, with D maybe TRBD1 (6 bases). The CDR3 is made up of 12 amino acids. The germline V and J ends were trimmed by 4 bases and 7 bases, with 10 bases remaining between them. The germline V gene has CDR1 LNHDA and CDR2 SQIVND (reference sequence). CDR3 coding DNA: TGTGCCAGTAGTAGCCGACAGGTTGGCTACACCTTC. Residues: CASSSRQVGYTF.

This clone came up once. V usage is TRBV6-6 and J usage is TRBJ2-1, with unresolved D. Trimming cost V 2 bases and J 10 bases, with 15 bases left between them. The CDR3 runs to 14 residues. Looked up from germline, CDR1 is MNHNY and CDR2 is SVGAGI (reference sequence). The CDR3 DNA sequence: TGTGCCAGCAGTTACGGTGCCGATCTCGGGGAGCAGTTCTTC. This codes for CASSYGADLGEQFF.

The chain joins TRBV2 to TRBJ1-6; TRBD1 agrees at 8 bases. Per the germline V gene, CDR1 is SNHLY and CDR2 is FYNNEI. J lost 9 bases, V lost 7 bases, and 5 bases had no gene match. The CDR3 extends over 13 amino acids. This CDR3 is CASNPDRASPLHF. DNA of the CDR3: TGTGCCAGCAATCCGGACAGGGCTTCACCCCTCCACTTT.

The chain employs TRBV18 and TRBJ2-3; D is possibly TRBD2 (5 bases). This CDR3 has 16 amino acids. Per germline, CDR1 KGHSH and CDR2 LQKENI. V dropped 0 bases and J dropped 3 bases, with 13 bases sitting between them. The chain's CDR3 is CASSPPAGVLTDTQYF. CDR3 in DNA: TGTGCCAGCTCACCACCGGCGGGCGTCTTAACAGATACGCAGTATTTT.

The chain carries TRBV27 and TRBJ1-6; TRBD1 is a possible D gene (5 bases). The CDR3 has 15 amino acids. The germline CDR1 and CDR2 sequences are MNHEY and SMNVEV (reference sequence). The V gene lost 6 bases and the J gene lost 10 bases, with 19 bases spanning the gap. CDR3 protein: CASRYSNSGKSPLHF. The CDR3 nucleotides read TGTGCCAGCAGGTACTCAAACTCAGGGAAATCACCCCTCCACTTT.

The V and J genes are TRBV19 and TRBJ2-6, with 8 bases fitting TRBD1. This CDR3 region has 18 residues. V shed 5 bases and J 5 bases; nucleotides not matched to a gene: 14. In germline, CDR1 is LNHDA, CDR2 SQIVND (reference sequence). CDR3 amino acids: CASSRGQGGVNWANVLTF. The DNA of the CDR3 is TGTGCCAGTAGTCGCGGACAGGGCGGTGTTAACTGGGCCAACGTCCTGACTTTC.

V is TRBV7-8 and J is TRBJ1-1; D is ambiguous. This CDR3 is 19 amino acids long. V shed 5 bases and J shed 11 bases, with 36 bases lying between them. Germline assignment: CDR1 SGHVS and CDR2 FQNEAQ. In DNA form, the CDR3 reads TGTGCCAGCAGCCTAGGCGTCCGTACGGGAACTGGGCCCATTAAGGAGGCTTTCTTT. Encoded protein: CASSLGVRTGTGPIKEAFF.

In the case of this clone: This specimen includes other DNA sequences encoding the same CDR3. The CDR3, as DNA: TGTGCCAGTAGTTCCGGACAGGGTCTCAATCAGCCCCAGCATTTT. Translation: CASSSGQGLNQPQHF. This chain links TRBV19 with TRBJ1-5, with 8 nucleotides matching TRBD1. This CDR3 region has 15 residues. The V and J ends lost 5 bases and 3 bases, in that order; junction bases with no gene match: 6. CDR1 and CDR2 (germline): LNHDA, SQIVND (reference sequence).

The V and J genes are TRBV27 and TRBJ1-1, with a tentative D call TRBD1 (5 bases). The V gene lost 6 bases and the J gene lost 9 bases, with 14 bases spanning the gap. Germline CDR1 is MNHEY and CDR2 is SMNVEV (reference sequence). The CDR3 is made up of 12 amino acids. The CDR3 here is CASRQGTVKAFF. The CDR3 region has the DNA TGTGCCAGCAGGCAGGGTACAGTCAAAGCTTTCTTT.

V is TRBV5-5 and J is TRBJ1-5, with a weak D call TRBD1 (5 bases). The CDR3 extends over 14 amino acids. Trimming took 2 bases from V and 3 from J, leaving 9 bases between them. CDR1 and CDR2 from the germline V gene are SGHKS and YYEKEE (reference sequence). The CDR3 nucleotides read TGTGCCAGCAGCTTCCAGGGAATCAATCAGCCCCAGCATTTT. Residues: CASSFQGINQPQHF.

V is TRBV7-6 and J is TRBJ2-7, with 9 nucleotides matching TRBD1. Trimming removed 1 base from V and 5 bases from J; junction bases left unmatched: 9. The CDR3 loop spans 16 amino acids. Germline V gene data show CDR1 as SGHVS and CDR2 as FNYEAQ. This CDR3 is CASSLDPGQGRNEQYF. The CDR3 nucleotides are TGTGCCAGCAGCTTAGATCCGGGACAGGGCCGCAACGAGCAGTACTTC.